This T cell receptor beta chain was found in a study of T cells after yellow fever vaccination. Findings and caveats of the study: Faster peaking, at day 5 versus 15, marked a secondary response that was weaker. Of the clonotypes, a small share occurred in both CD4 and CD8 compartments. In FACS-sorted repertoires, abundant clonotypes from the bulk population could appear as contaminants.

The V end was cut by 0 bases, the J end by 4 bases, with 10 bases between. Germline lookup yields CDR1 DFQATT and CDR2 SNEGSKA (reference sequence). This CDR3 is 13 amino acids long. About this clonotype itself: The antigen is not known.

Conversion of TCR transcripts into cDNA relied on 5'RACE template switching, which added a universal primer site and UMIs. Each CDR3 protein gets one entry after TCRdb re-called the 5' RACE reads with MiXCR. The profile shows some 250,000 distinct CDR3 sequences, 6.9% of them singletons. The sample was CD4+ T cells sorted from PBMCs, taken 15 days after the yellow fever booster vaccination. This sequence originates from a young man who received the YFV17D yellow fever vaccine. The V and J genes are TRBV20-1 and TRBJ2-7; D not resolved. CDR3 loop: CSARDPSTYEQYF. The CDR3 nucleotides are TGCAGTGCTAGAGACCCCTCCACATACGAGCAGTACTTC.